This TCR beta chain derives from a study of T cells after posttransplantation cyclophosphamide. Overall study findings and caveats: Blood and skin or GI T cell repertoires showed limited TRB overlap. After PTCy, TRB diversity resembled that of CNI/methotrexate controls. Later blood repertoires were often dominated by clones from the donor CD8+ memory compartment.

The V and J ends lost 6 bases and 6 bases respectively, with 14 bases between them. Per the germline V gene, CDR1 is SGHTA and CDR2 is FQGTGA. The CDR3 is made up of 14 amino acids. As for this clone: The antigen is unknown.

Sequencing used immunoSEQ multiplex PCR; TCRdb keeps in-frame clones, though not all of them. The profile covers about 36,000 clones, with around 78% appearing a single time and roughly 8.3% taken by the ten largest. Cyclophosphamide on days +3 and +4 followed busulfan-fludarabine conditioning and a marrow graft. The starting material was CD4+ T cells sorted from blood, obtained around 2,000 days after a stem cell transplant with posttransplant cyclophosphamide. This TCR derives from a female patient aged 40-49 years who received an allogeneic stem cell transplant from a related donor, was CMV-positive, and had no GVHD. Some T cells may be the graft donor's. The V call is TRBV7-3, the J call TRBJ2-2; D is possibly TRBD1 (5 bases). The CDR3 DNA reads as TGTGCCAGCAGTCAAGGCGTCAGGGCCGGGGAGCTGTTTTTT. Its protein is CASSQGVRAGELFF.